This T cell receptor (beta chain) was retrieved from a study of beta chain features in type 1 diabetes. The study's findings and limits: Moderate but significant shortening of TCRB CDR3s was recorded in all four CD4+ subsets from Type 1 diabetes patients.

Turning to this clone: Its antigen is undetermined. Sequence at one end of the junction differs from germline and may be a read error.

Reverse transcribing all isolated RNA meant expressed TCRB transcripts were sequenced. TCRdb keeps only in-frame clones here, not all; method: immunoSEQ multiplex PCR. The sample gives 240,000 or so clones, about 14% of which show up once; around 0.019% is in the top ten. From germline, CDR1 is KGHSH and CDR2 LQKENI. The CDR3 is made up of 13 amino acids. Researchers reported sorting CD4+ naive, central memory, regulatory and stem cell-like memory cells via CD45RO/CCR7/CD25/CD127/CD95/CD27. V usage is TRBV18 and J usage is TRBJ2-7; D perhaps matches TRBD1 (7 bases). Source material: naive CD4+ T cells from blood. This clonotype was sampled from a man between 25 and 39 years old with type 1 diabetes. CDR3 region: CASSPRDRDGGVF. CDR3 coding DNA: TGTGCCAGCTCACCCAGAGACAGGGATGGAGGGGTCTTC.